These 11 T cell receptor beta chains originate from one sample sequenced in a study of post-analysis software for immune sequencing data. No antigen has been assigned to these receptors. Unique molecular identifiers tagged the TCR beta cDNA libraries. TCRdb recomputed calls from the PCR reads with MiXCR, one row per CDR3 protein. The repertoire consists of approximately 730,000 distinct CDR3 sequences, with less than 35% occurring once and the leading ten covering approximately 0.6%. Study results and caveats: Comparison of patients with controls showed a handful of TRBV segments more frequent in patients, TRBV5-6, TRBV5-1 and TRBV20-1 among them.

Sequenced input: blood. These TCRs come from a girl aged 5 to 17 with multiple sclerosis.

This clonotype was seen only once. V usage is TRBV20-1 and J usage is TRBJ2-7; 13 positions match TRBD2. The CDR3 extends over 15 amino acids. The junction had 9 bases not matched to a gene; V was cut back by 8 bases and J by 2 bases. CDR1 DFQATT and CDR2 SNEGSKA come from the germline V gene (reference sequence). CDR3 nucleotide sequence: TGCAGTACTACACGGACTAGCGGGAGCACCTACGAGCAGTACTTC. Amino acid sequence: CSTTRTSGSTYEQYF.

This clonotype has more than one count but fewer than ten. The V call is TRBV15, the J call TRBJ2-7; unclear D gene. V shed 3 bases and J shed 5 bases, with 14 bases lying between them. The CDR3 length is 14 residues. The V gene's germline CDR1 is LNHNV and CDR2 YYDKDF (reference sequence). CDR3 sequence reads: CATSSPLRWDEQYF. CDR3 in DNA: TGTGCCACCAGCAGCCCCTTGCGGTGGGACGAGCAGTACTTC.

In nucleotides, the CDR3 is TGTGCCAGCAGTACCTCGGGACAGGTCTCCTACGAGCAGTACTTC. Translation: CASSTSGQVSYEQYF. The chain uses TRBV27 and TRBJ2-7; TRBD1 matches 8 bases. The V gene end was trimmed by 5 bases and the J gene end by 0 bases; junction bases not matched to a gene: 6. The CDR3 covers 15 residues. The germline gives CDR1 MNHEY, CDR2 SMNVEV (reference sequence).

The chain employs TRBV7-2 and TRBJ2-3, with TRBD2 identical over 13 bases. The germline V gene has CDR1 SGHTA and CDR2 FQGNSA. The CDR3 extends over 16 amino acids. Trimming at V came to 5 bases and at J to 4 bases, leaving 6 bases not matched to a gene. The CDR3 loop is CASSLGLAGLADTQYF. The CDR3 region has the DNA TGTGCCAGCAGCCTGGGACTAGCGGGACTGGCAGATACGCAGTATTTT.

This clonotype has just a few counts. V is TRBV7-9 and J is TRBJ2-7; TRBD1 matches at 7 bases. In germline, CDR1 is SEHNR, CDR2 FQNEAQ (reference sequence). The junction had 5 bases not matched to a gene; V was cut back by 1 base and J by 2 bases. CDR3 length: 15 amino acids. The DNA of the CDR3 is TGTGCCAGCAGCTTAGTGCGGACAGGAACCTACGAGCAGTACTTC. Its translation: CASSLVRTGTYEQYF.

The V gene is TRBV15, the J gene TRBJ1-2, with 7 bases matching TRBD1. The CDR3 sequence is 15 residues long. CDR1 is LNHNV, CDR2 YYDKDF, per germline (reference sequence). V trimming: 3 bases; J trimming: 4 bases; junction bases outside the gene matches: 8. CDR3 region: CATSRDRDSIYGYTF. Written as DNA, the CDR3 is TGTGCCACCAGCAGGGATAGGGACAGCATCTATGGCTACACCTTC. Based on the CDR3 plus reference TRBV15 and TRBJ1-2, the full variable domain is DAMVIQNPRYQVTQFGKPVTLSCSQTLNHNVMYWYQQKSSQAPKLLFHYYDKDFNNEADTPDNFQSRRPNTSFCFLDIRSPGLGDTAMYLCATSRDRDSIYGYTFGSGTRLTVV.

The chain joins TRBV9 to TRBJ2-1, with 7 bases aligning to TRBD2. The CDR3 totals 16 residues. The V gene's germline CDR1 is SGDLS and CDR2 YYNGEE. V trimming: 0 bases; J trimming: 0 bases; junction bases outside the gene matches: 3. The CDR3 here is CASSVGGGVSYNEQFF. CDR3 DNA sequence: TGTGCCAGCAGCGTAGGCGGGGGAGTCTCCTACAATGAGCAGTTCTTC.

The chain links TRBV3-1 to TRBJ1-5; the D gene is possibly TRBD1 (5 bases). Per the germline V gene, CDR1 is LGHDT and CDR2 is YNNKEL (reference sequence). Trimming pared 0 bases from V and 7 bases from J, leaving 13 bases between. This CDR3 spans 15 amino acids. As DNA, the CDR3 is TGTGCCAGCAGCCAAGATAGGGGCGTTAGGCAGCCCCAGCATTTT. Its translation is CASSQDRGVRQPQHF.

The chain is built from TRBV13 and TRBJ1-3; no reliable D call. The CDR3 covers 15 residues. V dropped 5 bases and J dropped 2 bases, with 13 bases sitting between them. The germline V gene has CDR1 PRHDT and CDR2 FYEKMQ (reference sequence). CDR3 sequence reads: CASSEDTGAGNTIYF. CDR3 nucleotides: TGTGCCAGCAGCGAAGACACGGGAGCTGGAAACACCATATATTTT.

About this clonotype itself: Here the CDR3 omits its conserved ending phenylalanine or tryptophan, so a read error is the likely source. The chain combines TRBV15 with TRBJ2-5; D unresolved. Germline-derived CDR1 and CDR2 are LNHNV and YYDKDF (reference sequence). V shed 6 bases and J shed 5 bases, with 13 bases lying between them. The CDR3 runs to 13 residues. In nucleotides, the CDR3 is TGTGCCACCAGTGTAGGCAGGTGGGAGACCCAGTACTTA. Its translation: CATSVGRWETQYL.

Of note for this clonotype: This could be a read error, since a much larger clone is one nucleotide away. The chain employs TRBV5-6 and TRBJ2-7; 10 nucleotides line up with TRBD1. The CDR3 spans 14 residues. Germline V CDR1 and CDR2: SGHDT, YYEEEE. CDR3 protein: CASSPDRGPYGQYF. The CDR3 DNA reads as TGTGCCAGCAGCCCTGACAGGGGGCCCTACGGGCAGTACTTC.